This T cell receptor (beta chain) originates from a study of blood T cell repertoires in COVID-19. Study at large: The cDNA or gDNA used as material had been derived from T cells, B-cell-depleted T cells, or PBMCs.

As originally analysed: Amplifying reference gene primers gave estimates of nucleated cell counts. Repertoires were generated with immunoSEQ multiplex PCR, while TCRdb's copy carries only in-frame clones and drops some. V and J calls and clone size are those listed in that table; D and trimming were worked out from the DNA. The sample lists approximately 300,000 clones, 90% to 95% occurring once. Germline lookup yields CDR1 MGHRA and CDR2 YSYEKL. This CDR3 comprises 15 residues. Trimming cost V 4 bases and J 3 bases; bases outside gene matches: 5. Individuals aged roughly 18 to 100 years were recruited from roughly 23 US areas. Assignment of participants to cohorts was predicated upon participant-reported clinical history.

This clonotype was sampled from a woman in her thirties who had been exposed to COVID-19. The sample taken for sequencing was PBMCs or T cells enriched from blood (not recorded which). V usage is TRBV4-1 and J usage is TRBJ2-3; 9 bases agree with TRBD1. The CDR3 sequence is CASSPMGQGTDTQYF. In nucleotides, the CDR3 is TGCGCCAGCAGCCCGATGGGACAGGGAACAGATACGCAGTATTTT.